These 9 T cell receptor beta chains share one sample of origin, sequenced in a study of cytomegalovirus exposure and HLA in healthy donors. Assay: immunoSEQ multiplex PCR; the TCRdb copy retains only in-frame clones and omits some. The repertoire includes about 190,000 clones, roughly 80% of them detected once, and over 5.5% sits in the top ten. What was sequenced was PBMCs. The source of these receptors is a man aged 18 to 35 in good health and CMV-seropositive.

The chain carries TRBV19 and TRBJ2-1, with 8 nucleotides matching TRBD2. V dropped 4 bases and J dropped 0; count of bases not matched to a gene: 2. The germline CDR1 and CDR2 sequences are LNHDA and SQIVND (reference sequence). This CDR3 region has 15 residues. The CDR3 here is CASSKAGDSYNEQFF. Written as DNA, the CDR3 is TGTGCCAGTAGTAAAGCGGGAGACTCCTACAATGAGCAGTTCTTC.

The J gene is TRBJ2-2, the V gene TRBV4-2; a possible D gene is TRBD2 (6 bases). The CDR3 is made up of 18 amino acids. Looked up from germline, CDR1 is LGHNA and CDR2 is YNFKEQ. V was trimmed by 0 bases and J by 0 bases, leaving 14 bases between them. CDR3: CASSQEKGLASNTGELFF. The CDR3 coding sequence is TGTGCCAGCAGCCAAGAGAAGGGACTGGCATCGAACACCGGGGAGCTGTTTTTT.

The V and J genes are TRBV7-8 and TRBJ2-7, with D unresolved. The V gene's germline CDR1 is SGHVS and CDR2 FQNEAQ. This CDR3 is built from 15 residues. Between the trimmed V and J ends, which lost 1 base and 0 bases, there was a span of 10 bases. This CDR3 is CASSLDSVISYEQYF. CDR3 DNA sequence: TGTGCCAGCAGCTTAGATTCGGTTATCTCCTACGAGCAGTACTTC. The entire variable domain, with the rest obtained from reference TRBV7-8 and TRBJ2-7, is as follows: GAGVSQSPRYKVAKRGQDVALRCDPISGHVSLFWYQQALGQGPEFLTYFQNEAQLDKSGLPSDRFFAERPEGSVSTLKIQRTQQEDSAVYLCASSLDSVISYEQYFGPGTRLTVT.

J is TRBJ2-2 and V is TRBV4-1, with 9 bases identical to TRBD1. Germline lookup yields CDR1 MGHRA and CDR2 YSYEKL. With V trimmed by 2 bases and J by 4 bases, 5 bases remained unmatched. The CDR3 is 16 residues long. CDR3 sequence: CASSQRTGVSTGELFF. CDR3 nucleotide sequence: TGCGCCAGCAGCCAAAGGACAGGGGTGAGCACCGGGGAGCTGTTTTTT.

The J gene is TRBJ2-7, the V gene TRBV30; D remains unclear. The CDR3 spans 11 residues. Trimming took 0 bases from V and 5 from J, leaving 5 bases between them. Per germline, CDR1 GTSNPN and CDR2 SVGIG (reference sequence). The CDR3 loop reads CAWSVRDEQYF. The CDR3 region has the DNA TGTGCCTGGAGTGTACGGGACGAGCAGTACTTC.

J is TRBJ2-2 and V is TRBV21-1; the table's D call TRBD2 went unverified against the DNA. TRBV21-1 is classified as a pseudogene. The CDR3 is 16 residues long. The CDR3 region is CASSMNRDWATGELFF. CDR3 DNA: TGTGCCAGCAGCATGAACCGGGACTGGGCCACCGGGGAGCTGTTTTTT.

In this sample, this clone turned up once. The chain is built from TRBV5-4 and TRBJ2-5; TRBD2 aligns across 11 bases. The V segment lost 4 bases and the J segment 4 bases; nucleotides outside the gene matches: 9. This CDR3 has 16 amino acids. CDR1 is SGHNT, CDR2 YYREEE, per germline (reference sequence). This CDR3 reads CASSPTSGTEPETQYF. The DNA for the CDR3 is TGTGCCAGCAGCCCGACTAGCGGGACGGAACCAGAGACCCAGTACTTC.

This clone was recorded only once. The rearrangement joins TRBV7-2 to TRBJ1-4, with D perhaps TRBD1 (6 bases). Per the germline V gene, CDR1 is SGHTA and CDR2 is FQGNSA. The CDR3 totals 13 residues. Trimming removed 4 bases from V and 8 bases from J, with 11 bases in between. The CDR3 region is CASSSGDGEKLFF. The CDR3 DNA reads as TGTGCCAGCAGCTCAGGGGATGGAGAAAAACTGTTTTTT.

Ten or more counts support this clone. The chain carries TRBV7-8 and TRBJ2-7; 13 bases are shared with TRBD2. The CDR3 loop spans 14 amino acids. V lost 5 bases to trimming and J lost 4 bases; unmatched junction nucleotides: 2. In germline, CDR1 is SGHVS, CDR2 FQNEAQ. The chain's CDR3 is CASSRGLAGYEQYF. CDR3 sequence (DNA): TGTGCCAGCAGCCGGGGACTAGCGGGATACGAGCAGTACTTC.